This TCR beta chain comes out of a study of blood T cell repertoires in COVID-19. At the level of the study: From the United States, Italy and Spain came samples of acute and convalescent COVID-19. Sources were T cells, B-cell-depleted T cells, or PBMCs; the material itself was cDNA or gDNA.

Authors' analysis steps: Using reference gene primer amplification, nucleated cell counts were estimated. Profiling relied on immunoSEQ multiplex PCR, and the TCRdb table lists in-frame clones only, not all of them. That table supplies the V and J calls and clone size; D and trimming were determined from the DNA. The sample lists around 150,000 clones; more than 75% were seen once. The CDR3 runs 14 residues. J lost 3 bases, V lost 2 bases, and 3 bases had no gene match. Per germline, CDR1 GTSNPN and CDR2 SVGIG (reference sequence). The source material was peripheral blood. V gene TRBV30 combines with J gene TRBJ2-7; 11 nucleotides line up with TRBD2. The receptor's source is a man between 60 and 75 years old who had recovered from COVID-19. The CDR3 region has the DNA TGTGCCTGGAGTCGTACTAGCGGGGGCTACGAGCAGTACTTC. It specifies CAWSRTSGGYEQYF.